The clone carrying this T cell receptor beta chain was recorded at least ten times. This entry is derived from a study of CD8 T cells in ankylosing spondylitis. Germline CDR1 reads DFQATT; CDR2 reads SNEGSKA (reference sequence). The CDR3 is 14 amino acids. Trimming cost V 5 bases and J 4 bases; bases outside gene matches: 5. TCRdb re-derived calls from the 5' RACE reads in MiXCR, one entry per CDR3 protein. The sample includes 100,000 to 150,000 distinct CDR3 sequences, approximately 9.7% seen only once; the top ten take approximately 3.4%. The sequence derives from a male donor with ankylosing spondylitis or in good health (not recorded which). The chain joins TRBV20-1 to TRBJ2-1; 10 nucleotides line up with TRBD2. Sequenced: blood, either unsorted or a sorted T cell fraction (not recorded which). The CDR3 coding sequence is TGCAGTGCTGTCGGGACTAGCGAATACAATGAGCAGTTCTTC. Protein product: CSAVGTSEYNEQFF.